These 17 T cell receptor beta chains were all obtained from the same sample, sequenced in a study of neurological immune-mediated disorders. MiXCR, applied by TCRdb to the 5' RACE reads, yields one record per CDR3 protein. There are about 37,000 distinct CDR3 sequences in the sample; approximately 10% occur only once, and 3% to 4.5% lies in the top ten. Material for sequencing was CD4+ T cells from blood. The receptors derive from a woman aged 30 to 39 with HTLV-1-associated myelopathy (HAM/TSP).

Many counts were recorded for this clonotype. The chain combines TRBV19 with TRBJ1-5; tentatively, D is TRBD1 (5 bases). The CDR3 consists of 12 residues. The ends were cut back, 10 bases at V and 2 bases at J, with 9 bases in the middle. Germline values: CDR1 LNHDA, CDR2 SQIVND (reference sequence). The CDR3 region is CATGQRNQPQHF. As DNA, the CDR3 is TGTGCCACGGGGCAACGCAATCAGCCCCAGCATTTT.

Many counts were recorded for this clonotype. The CDR3 nucleotides read TGTGCCAGCAGCCGGAGTACAGGCTACGAGCAGTACTTC. It codes for CASSRSTGYEQYF. This chain uses TRBV14 with TRBJ2-7; TRBD1 is a possible D gene (5 bases). V shed 4 bases and J shed 3 bases, with 10 bases lying between them. Per the germline V gene, CDR1 is SGHDN and CDR2 is FVKESK. CDR3 size: 13 residues.

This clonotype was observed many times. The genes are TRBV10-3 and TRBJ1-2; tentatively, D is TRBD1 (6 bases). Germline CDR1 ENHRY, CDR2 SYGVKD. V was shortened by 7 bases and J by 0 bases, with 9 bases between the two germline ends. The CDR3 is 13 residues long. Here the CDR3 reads CAITDSPNYGYTF. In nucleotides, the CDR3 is TGTGCCATCACGGACAGCCCTAACTATGGCTACACCTTC.

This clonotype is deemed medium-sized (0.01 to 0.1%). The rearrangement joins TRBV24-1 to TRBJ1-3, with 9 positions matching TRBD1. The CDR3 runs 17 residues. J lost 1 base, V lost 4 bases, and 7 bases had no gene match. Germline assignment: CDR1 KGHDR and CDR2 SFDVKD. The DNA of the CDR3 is TGTGCCACCAGTGAACTGGGACAGGGCCATTCTGGAAACACCATATATTTT. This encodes CATSELGQGHSGNTIYF.

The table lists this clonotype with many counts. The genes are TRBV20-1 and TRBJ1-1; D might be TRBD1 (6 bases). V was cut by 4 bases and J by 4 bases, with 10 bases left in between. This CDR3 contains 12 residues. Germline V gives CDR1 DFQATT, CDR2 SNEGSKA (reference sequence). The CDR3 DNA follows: TGCAGTGCTACCTACAGGGCCACTGAAGCTTTCTTT. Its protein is CSATYRATEAFF.

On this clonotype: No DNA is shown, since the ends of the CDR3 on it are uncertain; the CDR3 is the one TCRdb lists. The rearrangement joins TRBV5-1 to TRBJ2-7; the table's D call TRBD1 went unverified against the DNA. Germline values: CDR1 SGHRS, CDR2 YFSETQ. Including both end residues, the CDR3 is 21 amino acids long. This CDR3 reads CASSFYICSASRDRAAYEQYF.

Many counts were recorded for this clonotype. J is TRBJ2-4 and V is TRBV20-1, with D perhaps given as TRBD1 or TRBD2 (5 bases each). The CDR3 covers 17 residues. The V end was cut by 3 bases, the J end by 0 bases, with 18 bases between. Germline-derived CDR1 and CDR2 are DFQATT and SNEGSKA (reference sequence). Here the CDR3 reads CSARDPGTDLAKNIQYF. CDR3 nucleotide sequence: TGCAGTGCTAGGGACCCAGGGACCGACTTAGCCAAAAACATTCAGTACTTC.

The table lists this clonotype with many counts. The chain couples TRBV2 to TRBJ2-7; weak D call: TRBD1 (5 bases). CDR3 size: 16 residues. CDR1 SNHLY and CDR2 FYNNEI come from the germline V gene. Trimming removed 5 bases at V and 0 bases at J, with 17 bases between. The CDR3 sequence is CASSLYYQGSSYEQYF. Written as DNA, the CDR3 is TGTGCCAGCAGTCTTTATTACCAGGGAAGCTCCTACGAGCAGTACTTC. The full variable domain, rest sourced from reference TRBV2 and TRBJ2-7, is EPEVTQTPSHQVTQMGQEVILRCVPISNHLYFYWYRQILGQKVEFLVSFYNNEISEKSEIFDDQFSVERPDGSNFTLKIRSTKLEDSAMYFCASSLYYQGSSYEQYFGPGTRLTVT.

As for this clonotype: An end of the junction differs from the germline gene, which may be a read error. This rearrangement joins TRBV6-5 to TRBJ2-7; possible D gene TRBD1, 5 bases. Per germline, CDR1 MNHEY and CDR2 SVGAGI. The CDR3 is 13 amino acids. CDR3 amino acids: CVSRNRTRPTQYF. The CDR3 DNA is TGTGTCAGCAGGAACAGGACCAGACCCACGCAGTACTTC.

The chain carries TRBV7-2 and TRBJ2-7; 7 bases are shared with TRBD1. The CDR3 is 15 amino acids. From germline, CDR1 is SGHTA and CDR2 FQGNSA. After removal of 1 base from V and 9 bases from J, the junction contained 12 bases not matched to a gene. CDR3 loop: CASSLEGQPVSVQYF. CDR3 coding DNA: TGTGCCAGCAGCTTAGAGGGACAGCCGGTTAGTGTGCAGTACTTC.

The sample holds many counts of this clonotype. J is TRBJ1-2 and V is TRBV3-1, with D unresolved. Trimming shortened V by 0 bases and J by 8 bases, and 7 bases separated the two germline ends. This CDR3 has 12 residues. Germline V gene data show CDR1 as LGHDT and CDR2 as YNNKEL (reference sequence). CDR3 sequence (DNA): TGTGCCAGCAGCCAAGATCGGATAGGCTACACCTTC. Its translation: CASSQDRIGYTF.

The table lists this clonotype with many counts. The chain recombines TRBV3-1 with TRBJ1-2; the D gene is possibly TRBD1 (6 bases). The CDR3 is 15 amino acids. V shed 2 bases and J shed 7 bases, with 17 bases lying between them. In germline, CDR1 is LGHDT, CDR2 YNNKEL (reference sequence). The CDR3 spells CASSQKSGVIGGYTF. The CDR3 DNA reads TGTGCCAGCAGCCAAAAATCAGGGGTGATAGGTGGCTACACCTTC.

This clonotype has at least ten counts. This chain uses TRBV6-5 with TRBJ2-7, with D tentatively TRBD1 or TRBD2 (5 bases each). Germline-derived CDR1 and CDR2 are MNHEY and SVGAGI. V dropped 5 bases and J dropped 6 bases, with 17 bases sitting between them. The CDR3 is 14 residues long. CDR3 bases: TGTGCCAGCAGTATCCAATTGGGGGTCCTCGAGCAGTACTTC. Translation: CASSIQLGVLEQYF.

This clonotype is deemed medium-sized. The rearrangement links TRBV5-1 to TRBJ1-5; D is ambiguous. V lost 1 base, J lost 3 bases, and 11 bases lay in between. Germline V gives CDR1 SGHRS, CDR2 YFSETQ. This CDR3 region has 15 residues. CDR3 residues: CASSLLGGSNQPQHF. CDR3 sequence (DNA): TGCGCCAGCAGCTTGCTAGGCGGGTCCAATCAGCCCCAGCATTTT.

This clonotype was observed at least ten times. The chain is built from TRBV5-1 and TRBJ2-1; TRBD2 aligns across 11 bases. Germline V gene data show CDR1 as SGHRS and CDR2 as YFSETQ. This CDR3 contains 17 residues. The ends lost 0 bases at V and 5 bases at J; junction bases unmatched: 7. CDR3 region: CASSLGTLAGGDNEQFF. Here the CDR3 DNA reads TGCGCCAGCAGCTTGGGTACGCTAGCGGGGGGAGACAATGAGCAGTTCTTC.

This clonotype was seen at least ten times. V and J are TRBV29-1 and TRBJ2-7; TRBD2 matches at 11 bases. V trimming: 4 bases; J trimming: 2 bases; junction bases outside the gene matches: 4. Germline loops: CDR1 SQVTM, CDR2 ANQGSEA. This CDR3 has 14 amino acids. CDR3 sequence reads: CSVVLLAGAYEQYF. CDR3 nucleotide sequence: TGCAGCGTTGTCCTACTAGCGGGGGCCTACGAGCAGTACTTC.

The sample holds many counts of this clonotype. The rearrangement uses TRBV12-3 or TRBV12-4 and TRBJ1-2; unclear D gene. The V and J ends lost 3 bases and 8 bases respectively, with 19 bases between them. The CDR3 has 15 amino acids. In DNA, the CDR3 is TGTGCCAGCAGTTTTAAGCGCTCAGAGGGAATCGGCTACACCTTC. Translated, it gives CASSFKRSEGIGYTF.